This TCR beta chain derives from a study of cytomegalovirus exposure and HLA in healthy donors. The ends lost 6 bases at V and 1 base at J; junction bases unmatched: 4. Germline loops: CDR1 ENHRY, CDR2 SYGVKD. This CDR3 is 14 amino acids long. This clone was detected only once. Its antigen is as yet unknown. The PCR contained 60 Vbeta and 13 Jbeta primers. Some clones are missing from TCRdb's copy, which holds only in-frame ones; the method was immunoSEQ multiplex PCR. The sample shows fewer than 150,000 clones, roughly three quarters of them seen only once. Points from the study as a whole: For most TCR sequences rarity was the rule, although some public TCRs occurred in many donors. Clonal expansion was found to be greater in HLA-associated TCR beta chains than in equally common others in a later analysis. The likely explanation for a cluster of highly shared sequence variants was sequencing artifact. In most subjects, TCR beta sequences reportedly gave accurate predictions of HLA-A and HLA-B alleles.

The rearrangement uses TRBV10-3 and TRBJ1-2; 8 bases align to TRBD1. The sequenced sample was PBMCs. This sequence was found in a man younger than 40 in good health and CMV-seronegative. CDR3 residues: CAISQTGVNYGYTF. CDR3 in DNA: TGTGCCATCAGCCAGACAGGGGTTAACTATGGCTACACCTTC.